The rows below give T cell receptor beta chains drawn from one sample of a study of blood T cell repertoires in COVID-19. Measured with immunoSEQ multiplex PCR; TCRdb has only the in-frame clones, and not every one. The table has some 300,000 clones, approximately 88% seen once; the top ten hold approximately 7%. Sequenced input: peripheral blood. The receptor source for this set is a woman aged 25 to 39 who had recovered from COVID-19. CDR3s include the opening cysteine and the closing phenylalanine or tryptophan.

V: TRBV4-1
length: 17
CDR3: CASSQEGHRAMNTEAFF

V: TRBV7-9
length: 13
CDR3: CASSKGQGDTIYF

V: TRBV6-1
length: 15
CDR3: CASSEIAGGPDTQYF

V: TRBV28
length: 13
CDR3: CASSFPLQGPLHF

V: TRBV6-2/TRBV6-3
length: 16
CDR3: CASSYPSGGAKREQFF

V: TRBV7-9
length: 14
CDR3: CASSLANGYNEQFF

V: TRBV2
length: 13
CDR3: CASLRGGTYEQYF

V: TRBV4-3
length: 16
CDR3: CASSQVPTSSGNTIYF

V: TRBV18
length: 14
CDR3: CASKGDRSSYGYTF

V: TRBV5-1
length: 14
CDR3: CASSLASSTGELFF

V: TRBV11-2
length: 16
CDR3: CASSLGSGGWYNEQFF

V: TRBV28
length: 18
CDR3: CASSLEDRGYQSNQPQHF

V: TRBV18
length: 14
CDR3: CASSPRQGTYEQYF

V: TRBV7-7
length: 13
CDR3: CASSPGSVGTQYF

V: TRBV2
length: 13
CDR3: CATLIGEDTEAFF

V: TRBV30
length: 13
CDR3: CAWSLSVQETQYF

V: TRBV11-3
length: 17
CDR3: CASSSTQGARGTGELFF

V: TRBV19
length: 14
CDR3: CASSRDRGSGELFF

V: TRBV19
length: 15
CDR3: CASSYRQASYNEQFF

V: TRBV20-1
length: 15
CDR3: CSASPGVRSGNTIYF

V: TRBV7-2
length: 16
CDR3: CASSASLAGGLRELFF

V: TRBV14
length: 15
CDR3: CASSQGHRVRYEQYF

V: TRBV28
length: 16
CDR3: CASSRTGIYSNQPQHF

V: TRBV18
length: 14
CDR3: CASSPFQGTDTQYF

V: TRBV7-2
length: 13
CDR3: CASSLTGNTEAFF

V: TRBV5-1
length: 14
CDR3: CASSSGQANTEAFF

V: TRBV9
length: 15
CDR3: CASSVEGTAAYEQYF

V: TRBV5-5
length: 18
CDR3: CASSPHQGGISGANVLTF

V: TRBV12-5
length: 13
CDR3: CASAFEGTGELFF

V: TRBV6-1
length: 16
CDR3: CASSDGRGSGNQPQHF

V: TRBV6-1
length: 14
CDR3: CASNPGDSAYEQYF

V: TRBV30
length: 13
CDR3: CAWREPTEYLAFF

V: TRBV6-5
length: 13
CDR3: CASTLAGVDTQYF

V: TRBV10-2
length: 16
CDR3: CASSLTGTGLQQPQHF

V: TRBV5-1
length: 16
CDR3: CASGQALVATNEKLFF

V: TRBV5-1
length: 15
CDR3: CASSFRTGENTEAFF

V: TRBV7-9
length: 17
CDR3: CASSPKRGVLKSNEQFF

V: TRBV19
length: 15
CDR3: CASSILLAGGETQYF

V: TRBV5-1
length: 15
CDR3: CASSIPTGNTDTQYF

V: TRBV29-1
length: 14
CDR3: CSVEVGGEEEKLFF

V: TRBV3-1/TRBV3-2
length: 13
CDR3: CASSHSGGNEQFF

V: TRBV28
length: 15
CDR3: CASGYGTSSYNEQFF

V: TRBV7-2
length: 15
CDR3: CASSLTPGSTYEQYF

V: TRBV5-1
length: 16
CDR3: CASSPTGNNFNYGYTF

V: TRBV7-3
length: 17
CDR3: CASSLKPSGGAGDTQYF

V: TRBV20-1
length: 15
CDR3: CSASSGVESTDTQYF

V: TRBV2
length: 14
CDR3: CASRPGLEQETQYF

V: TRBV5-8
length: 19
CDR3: CASSLAGLAGDLAKNIQYF

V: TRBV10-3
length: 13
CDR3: CAINVGLNTEAFF

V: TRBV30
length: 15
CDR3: CAWSVPGGAHSPLHF

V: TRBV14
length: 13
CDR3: CASSQGRSGELFF

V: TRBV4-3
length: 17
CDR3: CASSPTGGEMDTGELFF

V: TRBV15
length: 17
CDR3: CATKATGISATNEKLFF

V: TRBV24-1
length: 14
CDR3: CATSDPTGGYGYTF

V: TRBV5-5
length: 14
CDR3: CASSSDRAGYGYTF

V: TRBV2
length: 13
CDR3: CASRSGTASGYTF

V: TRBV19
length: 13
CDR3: CASSPGLLNEQFF

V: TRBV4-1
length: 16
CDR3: CASSQSTWGVGNTIYF

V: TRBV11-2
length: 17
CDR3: CASSPRPGDNSGNTIYF

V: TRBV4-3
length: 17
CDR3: CASSQEWASGGPNEQFF